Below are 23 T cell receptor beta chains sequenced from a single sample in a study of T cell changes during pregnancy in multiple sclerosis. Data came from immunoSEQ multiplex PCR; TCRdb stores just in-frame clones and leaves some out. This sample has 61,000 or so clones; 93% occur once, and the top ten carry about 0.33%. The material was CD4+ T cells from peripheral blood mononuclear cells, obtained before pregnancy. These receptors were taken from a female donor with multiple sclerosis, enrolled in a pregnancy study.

CDR3 sequence: CSVVRTGSADTQYF. The DNA for the CDR3 is TGCAGCGTTGTTCGGACAGGGTCAGCAGATACGCAGTATTTT. The chain couples TRBV29-1 to TRBJ2-3, with 8 bases fitting TRBD1. Germline CDR1 and CDR2: SQVTM and ANQGSEA. Germline trimming cut 4 bases from V and 4 bases from J; bases unmatched to any gene: 7. The CDR3 has 14 residues.

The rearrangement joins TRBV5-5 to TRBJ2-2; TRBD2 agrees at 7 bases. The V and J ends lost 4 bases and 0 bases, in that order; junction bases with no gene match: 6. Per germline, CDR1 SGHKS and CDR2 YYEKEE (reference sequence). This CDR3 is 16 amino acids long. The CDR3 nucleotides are TGTGCCAGCAGCGGAGGGCTAGCGGCGAACACCGGGGAGCTGTTTTTT. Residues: CASSGGLAANTGELFF. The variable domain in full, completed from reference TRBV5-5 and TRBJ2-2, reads DAGVTQSPTHLIKTRGQQVTLRCSPISGHKSVSWYQQVLGQGPQFIFQYYEKEERGRGNFPDRFSARQFPNYSSELNVNALLLGDSALYLCASSGGLAANTGELFFGEGSRLTVL.

The CDR3: CSVGQGTDEQYF. As DNA, the CDR3 is TGCAGCGTTGGGCAGGGAACGGACGAGCAGTACTTC. V and J are TRBV29-1 and TRBJ2-7, with D tentatively TRBD1 (5 bases). CDR1 is SQVTM, CDR2 ANQGSEA, per germline. Trimming removed 4 bases at V and 5 bases at J, with 12 bases between. The CDR3 has 12 amino acids.

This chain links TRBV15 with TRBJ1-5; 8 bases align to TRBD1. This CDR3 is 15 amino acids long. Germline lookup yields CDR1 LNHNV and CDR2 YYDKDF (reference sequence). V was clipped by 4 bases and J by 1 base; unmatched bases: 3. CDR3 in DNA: TGTGCCACCAGCAACGACAGGGGAAGCAATCAGCCCCAGCATTTT. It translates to CATSNDRGSNQPQHF.

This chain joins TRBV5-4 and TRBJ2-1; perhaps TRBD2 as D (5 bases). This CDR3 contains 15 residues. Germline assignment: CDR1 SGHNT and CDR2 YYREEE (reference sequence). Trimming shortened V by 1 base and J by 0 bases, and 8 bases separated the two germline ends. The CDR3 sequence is CASSLLGSSYNEQFF. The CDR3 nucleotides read TGTGCCAGCAGCTTGCTTGGGAGCTCCTACAATGAGCAGTTCTTC. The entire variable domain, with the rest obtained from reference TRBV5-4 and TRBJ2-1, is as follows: ETGVTQSPTHLIKTRGQQVTLRCSSQSGHNTVSWYQQALGQGPQFIFQYYREEENGRGNFPPRFSGLQFPNYSSELNVNALELDDSALYLCASSLLGSSYNEQFFGPGTRLTVL.

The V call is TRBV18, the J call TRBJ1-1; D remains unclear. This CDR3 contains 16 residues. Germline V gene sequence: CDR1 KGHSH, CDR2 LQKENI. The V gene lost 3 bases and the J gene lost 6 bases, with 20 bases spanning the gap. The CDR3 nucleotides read TGTGCCAGCTCACCTGACCGAGGTATTGGTCTTGCTGAAGCTTTCTTT. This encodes CASSPDRGIGLAEAFF.

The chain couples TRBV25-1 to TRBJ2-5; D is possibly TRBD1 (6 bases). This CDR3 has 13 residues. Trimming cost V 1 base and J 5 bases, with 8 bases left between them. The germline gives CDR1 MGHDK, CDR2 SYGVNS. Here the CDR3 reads CASSESGVETQYF. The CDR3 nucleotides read TGTGCCAGCAGTGAATCAGGGGTGGAGACCCAGTACTTC.

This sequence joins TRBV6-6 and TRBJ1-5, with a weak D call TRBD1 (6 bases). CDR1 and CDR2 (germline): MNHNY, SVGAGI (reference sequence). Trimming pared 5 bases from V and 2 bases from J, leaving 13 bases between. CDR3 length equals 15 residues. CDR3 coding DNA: TGTGCCAGCAGTAAAGACAGGCTGGGCAATCAGCCCCAGCATTTT. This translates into CASSKDRLGNQPQHF.

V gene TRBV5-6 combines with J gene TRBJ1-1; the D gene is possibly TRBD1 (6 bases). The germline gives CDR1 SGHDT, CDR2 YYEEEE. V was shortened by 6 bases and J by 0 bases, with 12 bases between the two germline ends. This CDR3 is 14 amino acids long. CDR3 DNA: TGTGCCAGCACCGTGACAGGTGTGAACACTGAAGCTTTCTTT. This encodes CASTVTGVNTEAFF. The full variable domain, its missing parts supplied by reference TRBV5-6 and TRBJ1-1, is DAGVTQSPTHLIKTRGQQVTLRCSPKSGHDTVSWYQQALGQGPQFIFQYYEEEERQRGNFPDRFSGHQFPNYSSELNVNALLLGDSALYLCASTVTGVNTEAFFGQGTRLTVV.

The CDR3 DNA follows: TGTGCCAGCAGCGCCGGGAGGAACACTGAAGCTTTCTTT. Protein product: CASSAGRNTEAFF. This chain connects TRBV7-6 to TRBJ1-1; unclear D gene. Germline V gene lookup returns CDR1 SGHVS and CDR2 FNYEAQ. The CDR3 is made up of 13 amino acids. V was cut by 5 bases and J by 1 base, with 8 bases left in between.

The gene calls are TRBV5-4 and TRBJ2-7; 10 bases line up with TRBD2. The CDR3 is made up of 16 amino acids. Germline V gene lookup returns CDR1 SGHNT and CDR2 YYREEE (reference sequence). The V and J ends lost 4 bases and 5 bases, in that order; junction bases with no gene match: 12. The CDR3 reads CASSPAPSGSKNEQYF. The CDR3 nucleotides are TGTGCCAGCAGCCCGGCCCCTAGCGGGAGTAAGAACGAGCAGTACTTC.

The CDR3 DNA reads TGTGCCAGTAGGAGGGGGAAAACGGGTTCGGACACTGAAGCTTTCTTT. Its protein product is CASRRGKTGSDTEAFF. V usage is TRBV19 and J usage is TRBJ1-1, with D perhaps matching TRBD1 (6 bases). The V gene lost 6 bases and the J gene lost 3 bases, with 20 bases spanning the gap. The CDR3 has 16 residues. Germline V gene sequence: CDR1 LNHDA, CDR2 SQIVND (reference sequence). Drawing the rest from reference TRBV19 and TRBJ1-1, the complete variable domain is DGGITQSPKYLFRKEGQNVTLSCEQNLNHDAMYWYRQDPGQGLRLIYYSQIVNDFQKGDIAEGYSVSREKKESFPLTVTSAQKNPTAFYLCASRRGKTGSDTEAFFGQGTRLTVV.

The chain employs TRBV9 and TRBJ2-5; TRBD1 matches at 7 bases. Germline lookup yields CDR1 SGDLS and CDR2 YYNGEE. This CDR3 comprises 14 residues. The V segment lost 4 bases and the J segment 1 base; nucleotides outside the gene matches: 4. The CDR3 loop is CASSPQGVQETQYF. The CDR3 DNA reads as TGTGCCAGCAGCCCCCAGGGGGTCCAAGAGACCCAGTACTTC.

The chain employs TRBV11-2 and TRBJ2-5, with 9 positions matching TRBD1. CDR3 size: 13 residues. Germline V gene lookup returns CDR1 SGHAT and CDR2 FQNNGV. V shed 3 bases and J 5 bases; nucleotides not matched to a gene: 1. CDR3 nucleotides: TGTGCCAGCAGCTTGGACAGGGGCGAGACCCAGTACTTC. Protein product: CASSLDRGETQYF. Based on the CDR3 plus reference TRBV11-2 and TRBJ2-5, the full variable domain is EAGVAQSPRYKIIEKRQSVAFWCNPISGHATLYWYQQILGQGPKLLIQFQNNGVVDDSQLPKDRFSAERLKGVDSTLKIQPAKLEDSAVYLCASSLDRGETQYFGPGTRLLVL.

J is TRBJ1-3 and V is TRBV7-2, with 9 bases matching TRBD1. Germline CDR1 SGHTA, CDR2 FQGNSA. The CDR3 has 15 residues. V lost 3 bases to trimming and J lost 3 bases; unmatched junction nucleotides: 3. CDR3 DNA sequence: TGTGCCAGCAGCTTCGGGACAGGGATTGGAAACACCATATATTTT. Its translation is CASSFGTGIGNTIYF.

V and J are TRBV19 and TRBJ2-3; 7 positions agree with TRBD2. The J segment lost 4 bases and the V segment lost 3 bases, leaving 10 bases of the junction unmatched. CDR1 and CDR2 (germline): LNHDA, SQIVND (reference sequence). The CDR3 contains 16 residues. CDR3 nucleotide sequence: TGTGCCAGTAGTATTCTGGGGTCGGGGGGAGCAGATACGCAGTATTTT. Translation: CASSILGSGGADTQYF.

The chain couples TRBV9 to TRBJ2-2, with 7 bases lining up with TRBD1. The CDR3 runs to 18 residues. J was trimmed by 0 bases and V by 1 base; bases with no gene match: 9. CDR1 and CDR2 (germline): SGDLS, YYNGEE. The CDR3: CASSVRSGQSANTGELFF. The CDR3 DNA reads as TGTGCCAGCAGCGTAAGATCGGGACAGAGCGCGAACACCGGGGAGCTGTTTTTT.

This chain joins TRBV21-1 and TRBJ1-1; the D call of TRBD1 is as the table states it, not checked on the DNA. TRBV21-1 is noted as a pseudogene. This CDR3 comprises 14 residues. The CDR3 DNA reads TGTGCCAGCAACCCGACAGAACTGAACACTGAAGCTTTCTTT. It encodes CASNPTELNTEAFF.

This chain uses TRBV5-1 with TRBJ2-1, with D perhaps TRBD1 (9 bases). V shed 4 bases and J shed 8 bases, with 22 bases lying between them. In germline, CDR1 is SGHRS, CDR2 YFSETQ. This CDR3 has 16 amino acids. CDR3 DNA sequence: TGCGCCAGCAGCATGGCGGGAGGACAGGGGATTCATGAGCAGTTCTTC. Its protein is CASSMAGGQGIHEQFF.

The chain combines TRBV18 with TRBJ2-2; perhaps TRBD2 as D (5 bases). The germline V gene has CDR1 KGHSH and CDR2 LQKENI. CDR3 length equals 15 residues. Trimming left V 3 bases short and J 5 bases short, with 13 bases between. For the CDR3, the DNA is TGTGCCAGCTCACCCCCGGGATCCCGGACCGGGGAGCTGTTTTTT. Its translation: CASSPPGSRTGELFF.

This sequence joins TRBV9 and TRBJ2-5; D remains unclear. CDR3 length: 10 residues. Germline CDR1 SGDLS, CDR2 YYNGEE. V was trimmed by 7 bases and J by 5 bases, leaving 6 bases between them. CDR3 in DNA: TGTGCCAGCCCTCGGGAGACCCAGTACTTC. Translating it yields CASPRETQYF.

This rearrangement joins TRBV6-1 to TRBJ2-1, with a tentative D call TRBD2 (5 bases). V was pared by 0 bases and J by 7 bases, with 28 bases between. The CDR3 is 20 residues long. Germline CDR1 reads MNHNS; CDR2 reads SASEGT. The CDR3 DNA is TGTGCCAGCAGTGAAGCGCTTCCCCGCTGGACGGGATCGGGTAAAAATGAGCAGTTCTTC. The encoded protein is CASSEALPRWTGSGKNEQFF.

The CDR3 DNA follows: TGTGCCAGCAGACTAAGTTCAGGGATCGGGGGCTACACCTTC. Translation: CASRLSSGIGGYTF. The chain joins TRBV7-9 to TRBJ1-2, with TRBD1 as a possible D gene (5 bases). The CDR3 contains 14 residues. V lost 6 bases and J 8 bases, leaving 19 bases between the germline ends. Germline loops: CDR1 SEHNR, CDR2 FQNEAQ (reference sequence). Combining the CDR3 with reference TRBV7-9 and TRBJ1-2 gives the whole variable domain DTGVSQNPRHKITKRGQNVTFRCDPISEHNRLYWYRQTLGQGPEFLTYFQNEAQLEKSRLLSDRFSAERPKGSFSTLEIQRTEQGDSAMYLCASRLSSGIGGYTFGSGTRLTVV.